One sample yielded the 18 T cell receptor beta chains listed below, sequenced in a study of blood T cell repertoires in COVID-19. Generated by immunoSEQ multiplex PCR, the TCRdb table keeps only in-frame clones and is missing some. The table records under 300,000 clones, 86% of them present only once. The sequenced sample was peripheral blood. The receptor source for this set is a young man with active or convalescent COVID-19.

In DNA, the CDR3 is TGTGCCAGCAGCTTAGTTTCTAGCGGCGTAGCGGGTGAGCAGTTCTTC. This codes for CASSLVSSGVAGEQFF. The chain recombines TRBV7-8 with TRBJ2-1, with 7 nucleotides matching TRBD2. This CDR3 region has 16 residues. V lost 1 base and J lost 9; bases outside the gene matches: 12. Germline V gene lookup returns CDR1 SGHVS and CDR2 FQNEAQ.

The chain carries TRBV5-1 and TRBJ2-5; D gene ambiguous. Trimming stripped 2 bases from V and 1 base from J, with 6 bases between. Germline loops: CDR1 SGHRS, CDR2 YFSETQ. The CDR3 loop spans 13 amino acids. CDR3 amino acids: CASSFGSQETQYF. The CDR3, as DNA: TGCGCCAGCAGCTTCGGTAGCCAAGAGACCCAGTACTTC.

The genes are TRBV6-5 and TRBJ2-1; the match to TRBD1 covers 9 bases. Germline V gene data show CDR1 as MNHEY and CDR2 as SVGAGI. After removal of 5 bases from V and 6 bases from J, the junction contained 8 bases not matched to a gene. The CDR3 extends over 15 amino acids. CDR3 DNA sequence: TGTGCCAGCAGTCGAGAGACAGGGGGGCGCAATGAGCAGTTCTTC. Its translation is CASSRETGGRNEQFF.

J is TRBJ1-5 and V is TRBV27, with 8 bases lining up with TRBD1. Trimming took 4 bases from V and 6 from J; bases not matched to a gene: 5. Germline CDR1 MNHEY, CDR2 SMNVEV (reference sequence). There are 14 residues in the CDR3. CDR3 DNA: TGTGCCAGCAGTTCCAGGGACAGGTTTCAGCCCCAGCATTTT. It specifies CASSSRDRFQPQHF.

The V and J genes are TRBV20-1 and TRBJ1-2, with D unresolved. The germline gives CDR1 DFQATT, CDR2 SNEGSKA (reference sequence). The V end lost 6 bases, the J end lost 9 bases, and 14 bases lay between the germline ends. The CDR3 is made up of 11 amino acids. The CDR3 loop reads CSAWRAESYTF. The CDR3 DNA sequence: TGCAGTGCATGGCGGGCGGAGAGCTACACCTTC.

The chain uses TRBV5-1 and TRBJ2-3; D might be TRBD2 (5 bases). V lost 2 bases and J 4 bases, leaving 11 bases between the germline ends. Germline lookup yields CDR1 SGHRS and CDR2 YFSETQ. The CDR3 contains 14 residues. CDR3 nucleotides: TGCGCCAGCAGCTTACTAGGGCCCCCAGATACGCAGTATTTT. Its translation: CASSLLGPPDTQYF.

The chain uses TRBV12-3 or TRBV12-4 and TRBJ1-1; D is possibly TRBD1 (5 bases). The V end lost 3 bases, the J end lost 8 bases, and 7 bases lay between the germline ends. The CDR3 is made up of 11 amino acids. The CDR3 DNA reads as TGTGCCAGCAGTTTTGGGGCGGAAGCTTTCTTT. This sequence encodes CASSFGAEAFF.

The chain has TRBV19 and TRBJ1-1; D may be TRBD1 (6 bases). The CDR3 is 12 amino acids. From germline, CDR1 is LNHDA and CDR2 SQIVND (reference sequence). The ends were cut back, 3 bases at V and 11 bases at J, with 13 bases in the middle. CDR3: CASSIEGTYAFF. The CDR3 DNA reads as TGTGCCAGTAGTATTGAAGGGACATATGCTTTCTTT.

The chain couples TRBV5-4 to TRBJ1-1; TRBD1 matches at 9 bases. This CDR3 spans 16 amino acids. The germline CDR1 and CDR2 sequences are SGHNT and YYREEE (reference sequence). The junction had 13 bases not matched to a gene; V was cut back by 4 bases and J by 6 bases. Here the CDR3 reads CASSVDPGQGWPEAFF. The CDR3 DNA is TGTGCCAGCAGCGTCGATCCGGGACAGGGTTGGCCTGAAGCTTTCTTT. Using reference TRBV5-4 and TRBJ1-1 for the parts outside the CDR3, the full variable domain is ETGVTQSPTHLIKTRGQQVTLRCSSQSGHNTVSWYQQALGQGPQFIFQYYREEENGRGNFPPRFSGLQFPNYSSELNVNALELDDSALYLCASSVDPGQGWPEAFFGQGTRLTVV.

In its sample, this clone was seen once. The rearrangement joins TRBV28 to TRBJ1-6; no firm D call. CDR3 length: 14 amino acids. Germline loops: CDR1 MDHEN, CDR2 SYDVKM. V was pared by 7 bases and J by 8 bases, with 15 bases between. The CDR3 loop is CASKNDRRDSPLHF. CDR3 DNA sequence: TGTGCCAGCAAGAATGACCGGAGAGATTCACCCCTCCACTTT.

V and J are TRBV13 and TRBJ2-1, with D perhaps TRBD2 (5 bases). V lost 6 bases and J 1 base, leaving 13 bases between the germline ends. Germline V CDR1 and CDR2: PRHDT, FYEKMQ (reference sequence). The length of the CDR3 is 15 residues. DNA of the CDR3: TGTGCCAGCAGGGGAGATTCGTCTTCCTACAATGAGCAGTTCTTC. It yields the protein CASRGDSSSYNEQFF.

V gene TRBV4-1 combines with J gene TRBJ1-4, with 9 bases aligning to TRBD1. V shed 0 bases and J 11 bases; nucleotides not matched to a gene: 16. The CDR3 has 18 residues. From germline, CDR1 is MGHRA and CDR2 YSYEKL. DNA for the CDR3: TGCGCCAGCAGCCAAGATATGAGGGATAGGGGACAGGGCCCCAAACTGTTTTTT. Protein sequence: CASSQDMRDRGQGPKLFF.

This chain joins TRBV30 and TRBJ1-6, with 10 bases identical to TRBD1. The CDR3 consists of 16 residues. From germline, CDR1 is GTSNPN and CDR2 SVGIG (reference sequence). The junction had 5 bases not matched to a gene; V was cut back by 0 bases and J by 6 bases. This chain's CDR3 is CAWSVDRGQGNSPLHF. DNA for the CDR3: TGTGCCTGGAGTGTCGACAGGGGGCAGGGTAATTCACCCCTCCACTTT.

The J gene is TRBJ2-7, the V gene TRBV7-2, with 9 bases aligning to TRBD2. CDR3 size: 16 residues. The germline V gene has CDR1 SGHTA and CDR2 FQGNSA. Losses at the gene ends were 5 bases for V and 2 bases for J; bases not matched to a gene: 10. CDR3 loop: CASSQGAGGNTYEQYF. CDR3 coding DNA: TGTGCCAGCAGCCAGGGAGCGGGAGGAAACACCTACGAGCAGTACTTC.

This clone has only a few counts. The chain couples TRBV4-1 to TRBJ2-5; 12 positions agree with TRBD2. V lost 1 base to trimming and J lost 4 bases; unmatched junction nucleotides: 4. Germline CDR1 reads MGHRA; CDR2 reads YSYEKL. The CDR3 is made up of 16 amino acids. CDR3 in DNA: TGCGCCAGCAGCCAAGTTCTAGCGGGGGGGGTAGAGACCCAGTACTTC. It encodes CASSQVLAGGVETQYF.

V is TRBV6-2 or TRBV6-3 and J is TRBJ1-4, with D unclear. V was trimmed by 0 bases and J by 7 bases, leaving 6 bases between them. The CDR3 totals 13 residues. CDR1 and CDR2 from the germline V gene are MNHEY and SVGEGT. The CDR3 sequence: CASSYSRGEKLFF. The CDR3, as DNA: TGTGCCAGCAGTTACTCGAGAGGTGAAAAACTGTTTTTT.

This chain connects TRBV7-9 to TRBJ2-1, with TRBD1 as a possible D gene (6 bases). The germline V and J ends were trimmed by 6 bases and 5 bases, with 11 bases remaining between them. This CDR3 is 13 amino acids long. Germline assignment: CDR1 SEHNR and CDR2 FQNEAQ (reference sequence). The DNA of the CDR3 is TGTGCCAGCAGACTGGACAGAGACAATGAGCAGTTCTTC. Protein sequence: CASRLDRDNEQFF.

The CDR3 DNA sequence: TGTGCCAGCTCACTCGGTCCACGCGGTAGCAATCAGCCCCAGCATTTT. This sequence encodes CASSLGPRGSNQPQHF. The chain combines TRBV18 with TRBJ1-5; D uncertain. This CDR3 contains 16 residues. Germline CDR1 is KGHSH and CDR2 is LQKENI. V shed 4 bases and J shed 0 bases, with 13 bases lying between them. Full variable domain (missing parts from reference TRBV18 and TRBJ1-5): NAGVMQNPRHLVRRRGQEARLRCSPMKGHSHVYWYRQLPEEGLKFMVYLQKENIIDESGMPKERFSAEFPKEGPSILRIQQVVRGDSAAYFCASSLGPRGSNQPQHFGDGTRLSIL.